This TCR beta chain was documented in a study of T-cell reconstitution after alpha-beta-depleted transplantation in children. Looked up from germline, CDR1 is SGHTA and CDR2 is FQGNSA. V was pared by 8 bases and J by 9 bases, with 6 bases of the junction left unmatched. The CDR3 is 12 amino acids. Unique molecular identifiers featured in how the TCRbeta library was prepared. TCRdb redid the calling of the PCR reads with MiXCR, one entry per CDR3 protein. The data hold approximately 390,000 distinct CDR3 sequences, with around 9.9% observed a single time. The TCR sequence derives from a human donor who donated a stem cell graft to a child with acute myeloid leukemia. The chain uses TRBV7-2 and TRBJ2-1; 8 positions agree with TRBD2. The sequencing here drew on PBMCs from the stem cell graft donor, taken from the stem cell graft. In DNA, the CDR3 is TGTGCCAGCGCCATAAGCGGGGGTGAGCAGTTCTTC. It is translated as CASAISGGEQFF.